This TCR beta chain stems from a study of T cell changes during pregnancy in multiple sclerosis. The data were produced by immunoSEQ multiplex PCR, yet TCRdb's version contains in-frame clones alone and is incomplete. This table has about 83,000 clones, 90% to 95% appearing once. This clone was observed once. Trimming cost V 5 bases and J 7 bases; bases outside gene matches: 9. This CDR3 is built from 14 residues. Germline CDR1 and CDR2: MNHNS and SASEGT. The chain links TRBV6-1 to TRBJ1-1; 8 nucleotides agree with TRBD1. This clonotype was sampled from a female donor with multiple sclerosis, enrolled in a pregnancy study. Sequenced material: peripheral blood, taken in the second trimester of pregnancy. CDR3 coding DNA: TGTGCCAGCAGTCCTTTACAGGGGGTTGTTGAAGCTTTCTTT. Protein sequence: CASSPLQGVVEAFF.